The sequence of this T cell receptor beta chain was determined in a study of blood T cell repertoires in COVID-19. At the level of the study: Donors in the United States, Italy and Spain gave samples during acute or convalescent COVID-19. PBMCs, B-cell-depleted T cells, or T cells were the source of the cDNA or gDNA that made up the material.

The CDR3 totals 13 residues. The V and J ends lost 3 bases and 3 bases respectively, with 9 bases between them. The count of this clone is one. In the authors' workflow: Amplification from reference gene primers served as the basis for estimated nucleated cell counts. The protocol was immunoSEQ multiplex PCR, while the TCRdb copy is restricted to in-frame clones and leaves out a portion. The DNA gave D and trimming, while V, J and clone size come from that table. The table lists fewer than 200,000 clones, roughly nine tenths of them singletons. The sequencing sample was made of peripheral blood. The chain employs TRBV12-3 or TRBV12-4 and TRBJ2-7; D is undetermined. This TCR derives from a young man who had recovered from COVID-19. This CDR3 reads CASSFPSGYEQYF. CDR3 sequence (DNA): TGTGCCAGCAGTTTTCCCTCGGGCTACGAGCAGTACTTC.